This T cell receptor beta chain was identified in a study of T cells expressing NK-cell markers. Study summary: Among eight sequenced donors, seven carried HCMV seropositivity while one was seronegative.

TCRdb reprocessed the 5' RACE reads and stores each CDR3 protein as one record, lacking DNA. The specimen's table records 550,000 to 600,000 distinct CDR3 sequences. Comments on this clonotype: Its antigen is unknown.

General observations from the study: In about six donors, dominant NKG2C+ clonotypes were roughly 1.0-8% of CD8+ T cells.

The CDR3 extends over 17 amino acids. Looked up from germline, CDR1 is SGHNT and CDR2 is YENEEA. The rearrangement joins TRBV11-3 to TRBJ1-5; the D call of TRBD1 rests on TCRdb alone, since no DNA is present to check it. The source material was blood T cells: a sorted CD56 or NKG2C T cell subset, CD4+ or CD8+ T cells, or bulk PBMC T cells (not recorded which). The receptor comes from a man between 18 and 29 years old in good health. The CDR3 is CASSLDLGGYSNQPQHF. Drawing the rest from reference TRBV11-3 and TRBJ1-5, the complete variable domain is EAGVVQSPRYKIIEKKQPVAFWCNPISGHNTLYWYLQNLGQGPELLIRYENEEAVDDSQLPKDRFSAERLKGVDSTLKIQPAELGDSAVYLCASSLDLGGYSNQPQHFGDGTRLSIL.